This is a list of T cell receptor beta chains from one sample in a study of technical replicates of blood from four donors. Data came from immunoSEQ multiplex PCR; TCRdb stores just in-frame clones and leaves some out. Counted here are about 80,000 clones, approximately 86% occurring once; the ten biggest clones make up 4.5% to 5.5%. Sequenced input: PBMCs. The receptors come from a human donor in good health. Some clones in this sample may be carry-over from other donors' samples. Each CDR3 is given with its conserved first and last residue. A D gene is named only where the DNA matches it firmly. Part of the rows lack a size; the others show once, few, many or a class for expanded clones.

j_gene | v_gene | len | abundance | d_gene | CDR3nt | CDR3aa
TRBJ2-7 | TRBV6-5 | 13 | - | TRBD1 | TGTGCCAGCAGTAGGGACAGGGGAAACGAGCAGTACTTC | CASSRDRGNEQYF
TRBJ2-7 | TRBV7-9 | 14 | - | TRBD2 | TGTGCCAGCAGCCCGACTAGCGGCCCCTACGAGCAGTACTTC | CASSPTSGPYEQYF
TRBJ2-1 | TRBV4-2 | 15 | - | - | TGTGCCAGCAGCCAAGAGTCGGGGAGCTACAATGAGCAGTTCTTC | CASSQESGSYNEQFF
TRBJ2-7 | TRBV7-8 | 14 | - | - | TGTGCCAGCAGCCCGGGTGCAGGACTCTACGAGCAGTACTTC | CASSPGAGLYEQYF
TRBJ2-3 | TRBV5-1 | 16 | - | - | TGCGCCAGCAGCAATACTAGGACTACCTACACAGATACGCAGTATTTT | CASSNTRTTYTDTQYF
TRBJ1-6 | TRBV2 | 13 | medium-sized | - | TGTGCCAGCAGGCGGGCGCAGAATTCACCCCTCCACTTT | CASRRAQNSPLHF
TRBJ1-6 | TRBV9 | 14 | few | - | TGTGCCAGCAGCGTTCAGACTTTCAATTCACCCCTCCACTTT | CASSVQTFNSPLHF
TRBJ1-1 | TRBV9 | 13 | medium-sized | - | TGTGCCAGCAGCGGAGACAGCCTCACTGAAGCTTTCTTT | CASSGDSLTEAFF
TRBJ2-3 | TRBV4-3 | 16 | - | - | TGCGCCAGCAGCCAAGCGCAGGGAGGAAACACAGATACGCAGTATTTT | CASSQAQGGNTDTQYF
TRBJ1-2 | TRBV7-2 | 13 | - | TRBD1 | TGTGCCAGCAGCTTAACAGGGGAGCGCGGCTACACCTTC | CASSLTGERGYTF
TRBJ2-1 | TRBV7-6 | 15 | - | - | TGTGCCAGCAGCGCCCGCCCAGAAGCGGGTAATGAGCAGTTCTTC | CASSARPEAGNEQFF
TRBJ2-7 | TRBV5-6 | 13 | - | - | TGTGCCAGCAGCTTGGCGGGGAACTACGAGCAGTACTTC | CASSLAGNYEQYF
TRBJ1-2 | TRBV30 | 13 | - | - | TGTGCCTGGAGGGATCAGGGAAGGCGTGGCTACACCTTC | CAWRDQGRRGYTF
TRBJ2-5 | TRBV5-1 | 17 | - | TRBD2 | TGCGCCAGCAGCTTGACTAGCGGGGGGGCAAGGCAAGAGACCCAGTACTTC | CASSLTSGGARQETQYF
TRBJ2-7 | TRBV25-1 | 11 | - | - | TGTGCCAGCAGTTACTCCTACGAGCAGTACTTC | CASSYSYEQYF
TRBJ1-2 | TRBV7-9 | 16 | - | - | TGTGCCAGCAGCCTACCTCTGGGCACCAATCTTTTCGGCTACACCTTC | CASSLPLGTNLFGYTF
TRBJ1-2 | TRBV9 | 14 | few | - | TGTGCCAGCAGCGTAGAGTCAGGGGACTATGGCTACACCTTC | CASSVESGDYGYTF
TRBJ1-6 | TRBV6-5 | 16 | - | TRBD1 | TGTGCCAGCAGTTACCGGGGACAGGGGAGGGATTCACCCCTCCACTTT | CASSYRGQGRDSPLHF
TRBJ1-1 | TRBV5-6 | 15 | few | - | TGTGCCAGCAGCTTGTGGTCGTCGGGAGGCACTGAAGCTTTCTTT | CASSLWSSGGTEAFF
TRBJ2-7 | TRBV30 | 12 | - | - | TGTGCCTGGAGTGTTTCTAGCTACGAGCAGTACTTC | CAWSVSSYEQYF
TRBJ2-5 | TRBV7-9 | 14 | - | TRBD1 | TGTGCCAGCAGCTTTCAGGGGGCGGGGGAGACCCAGTACTTC | CASSFQGAGETQYF
TRBJ1-6 | TRBV18 | 16 | - | TRBD1 | TGTGCCAGCTCTCGACAGGGGAGACCTAGTAATTCACCCCTCCACTTT | CASSRQGRPSNSPLHF